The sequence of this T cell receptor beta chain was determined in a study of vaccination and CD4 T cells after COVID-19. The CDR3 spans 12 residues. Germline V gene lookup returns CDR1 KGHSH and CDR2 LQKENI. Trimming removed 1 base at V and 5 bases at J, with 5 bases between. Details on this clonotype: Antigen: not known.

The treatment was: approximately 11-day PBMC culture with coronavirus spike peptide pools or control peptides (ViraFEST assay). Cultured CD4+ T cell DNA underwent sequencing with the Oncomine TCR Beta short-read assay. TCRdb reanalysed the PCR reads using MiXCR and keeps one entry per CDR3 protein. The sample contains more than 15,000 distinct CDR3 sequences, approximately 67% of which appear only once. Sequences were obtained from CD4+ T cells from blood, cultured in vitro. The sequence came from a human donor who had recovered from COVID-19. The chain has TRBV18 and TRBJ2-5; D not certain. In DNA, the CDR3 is TGTGCCAGCTCACCACGGGCCGAGACCCAGTACTTC. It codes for CASSPRAETQYF.